This T cell receptor beta chain was captured in a study of T cell repertoires in cytomegalovirus infection. Study details: A matching HLA type, together with CMV infection, was signaled by public TCR beta signatures.

From the reads, TCRdb called clonotypes with MiXCR, one entry per CDR3 protein. Among around 440,000 distinct CDR3 sequences listed, approximately 10% were seen once. This clonotype appeared a few times. Antigen: not known. Study-wide findings and caveats: There were carriers of CMV plus the relevant HLA, and cumulative public TCR beta family frequency identified them. HLA-C-restricted CMV clonotypes gave the most frequent clonotype in two of eight donors.

The CDR3 is 16 amino acids. The V gene's germline CDR1 is LGHDT and CDR2 YNNKEL (reference sequence). V lost 0 bases to trimming and J lost 4 bases; unmatched junction nucleotides: 7. The chain has TRBV3-1 and TRBJ2-7; 9 positions match TRBD2. Sequenced: PBMCs. The clonotype was recovered from a human donor in good health (CMV status not recorded). Some clones in this sample may be carry-over from other donors' samples. This chain's CDR3 is CASSQERSSGAYEQYF. The CDR3 region has the DNA TGTGCCAGCAGCCAAGAGAGGTCTAGCGGGGCATACGAGCAGTACTTC.